The present T cell receptor beta chain was sequenced within a study of identical twins. Findings and caveats of the study: The study found that models underestimated out-of-frame TCR alpha sharing in monozygotic twins.

The CDR3 is 18 amino acids. J gave up 3 bases and V 2 bases, and 11 bases lay outside the gene matches. Germline values: CDR1 LGHDT, CDR2 YNNKEL (reference sequence). This clonotype was detected only a few times. Its antigen remains unidentified. The cDNA had a unique molecular identifier and a template-switch universal primer site. TCRdb passed the 5' RACE reads through MiXCR, listing each CDR3 protein once. The sample has about 530,000 distinct CDR3 sequences, about 15% seen once. The data were also submitted as part of a second study, on yellow fever vaccine responses in identical twins.

Material for sequencing was CD4+ T cells sorted from blood. The genes are TRBV3-1 and TRBJ2-1, with TRBD2 matching 9 bases. This clonotype was obtained from a woman younger than 30 in good health. Here the CDR3 reads CASSQRLSGGTDYNEQFF. The CDR3 DNA sequence: TGTGCCAGCAGCCAACGATTGAGCGGGGGGACCGACTACAATGAGCAGTTCTTC.